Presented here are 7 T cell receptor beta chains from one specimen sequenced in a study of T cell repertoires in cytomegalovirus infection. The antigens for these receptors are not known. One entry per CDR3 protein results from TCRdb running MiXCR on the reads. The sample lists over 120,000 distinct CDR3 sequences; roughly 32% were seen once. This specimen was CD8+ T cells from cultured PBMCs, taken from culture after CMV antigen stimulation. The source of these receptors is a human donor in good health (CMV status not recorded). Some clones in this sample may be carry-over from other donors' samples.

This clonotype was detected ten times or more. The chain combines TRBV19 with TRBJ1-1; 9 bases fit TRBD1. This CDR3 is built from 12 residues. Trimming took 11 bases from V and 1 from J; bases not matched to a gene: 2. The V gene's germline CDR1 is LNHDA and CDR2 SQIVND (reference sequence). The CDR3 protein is CASGQGNTEAFF. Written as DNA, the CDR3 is TGTGCCTCGGGACAGGGGAACACTGAAGCTTTCTTT. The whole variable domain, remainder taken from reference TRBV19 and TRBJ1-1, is DGGITQSPKYLFRKEGQNVTLSCEQNLNHDAMYWYRQDPGQGLRLIYYSQIVNDFQKGDIAEGYSVSREKKESFPLTVTSAQKNPTAFYLCASGQGNTEAFFGQGTRLTVV.

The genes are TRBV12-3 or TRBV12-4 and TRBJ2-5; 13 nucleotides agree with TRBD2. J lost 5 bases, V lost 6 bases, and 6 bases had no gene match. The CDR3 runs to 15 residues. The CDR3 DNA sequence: TGTGCCAGCAGGGACGGACTAGCGGGGGCGGAGACCCAGTACTTC. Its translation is CASRDGLAGAETQYF.

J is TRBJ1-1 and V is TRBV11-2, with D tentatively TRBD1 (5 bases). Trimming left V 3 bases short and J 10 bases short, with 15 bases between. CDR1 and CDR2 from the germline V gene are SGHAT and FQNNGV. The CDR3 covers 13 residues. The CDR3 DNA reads TGTGCCAGCAGCTTGACAAAGGGGCATGGAGCTTTCTTT. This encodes CASSLTKGHGAFF.

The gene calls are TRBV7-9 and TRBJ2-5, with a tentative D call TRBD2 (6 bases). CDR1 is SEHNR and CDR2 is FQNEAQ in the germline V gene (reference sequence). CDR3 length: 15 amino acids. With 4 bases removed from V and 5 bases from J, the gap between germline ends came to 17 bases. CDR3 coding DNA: TGTGCCAGCAGCTCCCCGGGACGGGAGTGGGAGACCCAGTACTTC. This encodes CASSSPGREWETQYF.

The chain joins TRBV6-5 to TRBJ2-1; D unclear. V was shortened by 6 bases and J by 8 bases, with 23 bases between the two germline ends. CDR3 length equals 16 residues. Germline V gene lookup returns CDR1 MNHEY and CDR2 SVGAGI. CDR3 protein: CASSLSRQSLWDEQFF. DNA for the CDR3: TGTGCCAGCAGCCTCTCCCGGCAGTCTCTTTGGGATGAGCAGTTCTTC.

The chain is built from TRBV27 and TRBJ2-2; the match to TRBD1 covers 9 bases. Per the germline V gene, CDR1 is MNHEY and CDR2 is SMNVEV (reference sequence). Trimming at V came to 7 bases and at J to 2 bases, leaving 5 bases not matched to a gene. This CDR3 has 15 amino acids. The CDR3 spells CASTTGQGNTGELFF. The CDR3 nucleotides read TGTGCCAGCACCACGGGACAGGGTAACACCGGGGAGCTGTTTTTT.

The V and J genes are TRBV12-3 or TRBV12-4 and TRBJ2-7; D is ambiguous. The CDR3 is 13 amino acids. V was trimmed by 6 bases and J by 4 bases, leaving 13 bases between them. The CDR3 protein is CASRASWGYEQYF. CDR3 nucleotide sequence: TGTGCCAGCAGGGCCTCATGGGGTTACGAGCAGTACTTC.